Detailed here is one T cell receptor (beta chain). Its matching antigen is unknown. Trimming pared 0 bases from V and 3 bases from J, leaving 12 bases between. The germline gives CDR1 SGHRS, CDR2 YFSETQ. The CDR3 contains 15 residues. These data originate in a study of cytomegalovirus exposure and HLA in healthy donors. Study-wide points: In most subjects, TCR beta sequences reportedly gave accurate predictions of HLA-A and HLA-B alleles.

The PCR contained 60 Vbeta and 13 Jbeta primers. Repertoires were generated with immunoSEQ multiplex PCR, while TCRdb's copy carries only in-frame clones and drops some. The table records about 140,000 clones, roughly 75% of them present only once. This receptor was taken from a man aged 25-40 years in good health and CMV-seronegative. The V call is TRBV5-1, the J call TRBJ1-2; a possible D gene is TRBD1 (5 bases). The sequenced sample consisted of PBMCs. The CDR3 coding sequence is TGCGCCAGCAGCTTGGGGGCAGGGTTGCACTATGGCTACACCTTC. This encodes CASSLGAGLHYGYTF.